The 11 T cell receptor beta chains below come from one sample, sequenced in a study of blood T cell repertoires in COVID-19. Repertoires were generated with immunoSEQ multiplex PCR, while TCRdb's copy carries only in-frame clones and drops some. The sample lists some 78,000 clones; around 80% were seen once. The sample taken for sequencing was peripheral blood. These TCRs come from a man in his 60s with active or convalescent COVID-19.

This clone appeared a few times. The chain links TRBV19 to TRBJ1-5; D is unresolved. The CDR3 length is 17 residues. Germline V lookup: CDR1 LNHDA, CDR2 SQIVND (reference sequence). The ends were cut back, 2 bases at V and 0 bases at J, with 14 bases in the middle. This CDR3 reads CASSIRRPLYSNQPQHF. As DNA, the CDR3 is TGTGCCAGTAGTATACGCAGGCCTTTATATAGCAATCAGCCCCAGCATTTT. Filled out from reference TRBV19 and TRBJ1-5, the complete variable domain reads DGGITQSPKYLFRKEGQNVTLSCEQNLNHDAMYWYRQDPGQGLRLIYYSQIVNDFQKGDIAEGYSVSREKKESFPLTVTSAQKNPTAFYLCASSIRRPLYSNQPQHFGDGTRLSIL.

This clone was detected once. The chain recombines TRBV23-1 with TRBJ1-2; 10 bases agree with TRBD1. TRBV23-1 is assigned to the ORF class and has an uncertain function. The junction had 8 bases not matched to a gene; V was cut back by 11 bases and J by 2 bases. This CDR3 region has 14 residues. The CDR3 DNA is TGCGCCGGACGCGGGACAGGGGCCAACTATGGCTACACCTTC. This codes for CAGRGTGANYGYTF.

This rearrangement joins TRBV5-1 to TRBJ2-1, with 7 bases identical to TRBD2. J gave up 2 bases and V 7 bases, and 6 bases lay outside the gene matches. CDR1 is SGHRS and CDR2 is YFSETQ in the germline V gene. The CDR3 extends over 14 amino acids. The CDR3 spells CASAFREAYNEQFF. The CDR3 DNA is TGCGCCAGCGCCTTTCGGGAGGCCTACAATGAGCAGTTCTTC.

This clone was picked up a small number of times. This chain connects TRBV7-2 to TRBJ2-3; TRBD2 is a possible D gene (6 bases). Trimming took 5 bases from V and 3 from J, leaving 15 bases between them. Germline V gives CDR1 SGHTA, CDR2 FQGNSA. The CDR3 is 15 amino acids. The CDR3 here is CASSQSRLGTDTQYF. Here the CDR3 DNA reads TGTGCCAGCAGCCAGTCGCGACTAGGAACAGATACGCAGTATTTT. The full variable domain, rest sourced from reference TRBV7-2 and TRBJ2-3, is GAGVSQSPSNKVTEKGKDVELRCDPISGHTALYWYRQSLGQGLEFLIYFQGNSAPDKSGLPSDRFSAERTGGSVSTLTIQRTQQEDSAVYLCASSQSRLGTDTQYFGPGTRLTVL.

This clone was recorded a few times. The rearrangement links TRBV19 to TRBJ1-2; TRBD1 matches 8 bases. The germline CDR1 and CDR2 sequences are LNHDA and SQIVND (reference sequence). The J segment lost 4 bases and the V segment lost 1 base, leaving 5 bases of the junction unmatched. CDR3 length: 15 residues. CDR3 bases: TGTGCCAGTAGTATAGGTCCAGGGGGCGCCTATGGCTACACCTTC. It yields the protein CASSIGPGGAYGYTF. Together with reference TRBV19 and TRBJ1-2, the CDR3 gives the full variable domain: DGGITQSPKYLFRKEGQNVTLSCEQNLNHDAMYWYRQDPGQGLRLIYYSQIVNDFQKGDIAEGYSVSREKKESFPLTVTSAQKNPTAFYLCASSIGPGGAYGYTFGSGTRLTVV.

V is TRBV7-9 and J is TRBJ2-3, with D possibly being TRBD1 (5 bases). The CDR3 loop spans 13 amino acids. CDR1 is SEHNR and CDR2 is FQNEAQ in the germline V gene (reference sequence). Trimming shortened V by 1 base and J by 3 bases, and 5 bases separated the two germline ends. The CDR3 DNA reads TGTGCCAGCAGCTTAGGACAGACAGATACGCAGTATTTT. The encoded protein is CASSLGQTDTQYF.

The sample holds a few counts of this clone. The chain carries TRBV5-1 and TRBJ2-7; no firm D call. Trimming left V 0 bases short and J 3 bases short, with 13 bases between. This CDR3 spans 15 amino acids. Germline CDR1 SGHRS, CDR2 YFSETQ. CDR3 loop: CASSLEGLGIYEQYF. CDR3 coding DNA: TGCGCCAGCAGCTTGGAAGGTCTAGGTATCTACGAGCAGTACTTC.

V gene TRBV6-6 combines with J gene TRBJ1-5; 8 nucleotides agree with TRBD1. CDR1 is MNHNY and CDR2 is SVGAGI in the germline V gene (reference sequence). This CDR3 contains 14 residues. V lost 6 bases and J lost 9; bases outside the gene matches: 10. The CDR3 nucleotides read TGTGCCAGCAGCTCGACAGGGGTAGTCGCGCCCCAGCATTTT. It encodes CASSSTGVVAPQHF.

J is TRBJ2-7 and V is TRBV5-6; D possibly corresponds to TRBD1 (6 bases). The germline CDR1 and CDR2 sequences are SGHDT and YYEEEE. CDR3 length equals 12 residues. V was pared by 6 bases and J by 4 bases, with 11 bases between. The CDR3 spells CASTRTDYEQYF. CDR3 in DNA: TGTGCCAGCACCAGGACAGATTACGAGCAGTACTTC.

The V call is TRBV18, the J call TRBJ2-7; 9 positions agree with TRBD1. Trimming took 2 bases from V and 6 from J; bases not matched to a gene: 8. Per the germline V gene, CDR1 is KGHSH and CDR2 is LQKENI. The CDR3 loop spans 15 amino acids. CDR3 nucleotide sequence: TGTGCCAGCTCACCAATGTCACAGGGGGCCGGCGAGCAGTACTTC. Translation gives CASSPMSQGAGEQYF. Full variable domain (missing parts from reference TRBV18 and TRBJ2-7): NAGVMQNPRHLVRRRGQEARLRCSPMKGHSHVYWYRQLPEEGLKFMVYLQKENIIDESGMPKERFSAEFPKEGPSILRIQQVVRGDSAAYFCASSPMSQGAGEQYFGPGTRLTVT.

The chain combines TRBV5-1 with TRBJ2-5; TRBD1 agrees at 7 bases. Germline loops: CDR1 SGHRS, CDR2 YFSETQ. CDR3 length equals 15 residues. Trimming removed 0 bases from V and 2 bases from J; junction bases left unmatched: 4. CDR3 sequence (DNA): TGCGCCAGCAGCTTGGAGGGCAGGGGGCAAGAGACCCAGTACTTC. Translation gives CASSLEGRGQETQYF.